Presented here are 10 T cell receptor beta chains from one specimen sequenced in a study of blood T cell repertoires in COVID-19. Clones were read by immunoSEQ multiplex PCR, and TCRdb kept only the in-frame ones, dropping some. The top ten hold less than 0.95% of the sample, which has around 140,000 clones, over 80% seen once. Sequencing was carried out using peripheral blood. The source is a woman in her 50s with acute or convalescent COVID-19.

This clone was detected only once. This chain uses TRBV7-6 with TRBJ2-7; a possible D gene is TRBD1 (6 bases). There are 15 residues in the CDR3. The germline CDR1 and CDR2 sequences are SGHVS and FNYEAQ. V was cut by 1 base and J by 0 bases, with 10 bases left in between. In nucleotides, the CDR3 is TGTGCCAGCAGCTTAGTATCGGGACACTCCTACGAGCAGTACTTC. Protein sequence: CASSLVSGHSYEQYF. Full variable domain (outside the CDR3, taken from reference TRBV7-6 and TRBJ2-7): GAGVSQSPRYKVTKRGQDVALRCDPISGHVSLYWYRQALGQGPEFLTYFNYEAQQDKSGLPNDRFSAERPEGSISTLTIQRTEQRDSAMYRCASSLVSGHSYEQYFGPGTRLTVT.

This chain links TRBV18 with TRBJ1-1; maybe TRBD1 (6 bases). CDR1 is KGHSH and CDR2 is LQKENI in the germline V gene. The CDR3 length is 14 residues. V lost 3 bases, J lost 1 base, and 9 bases lay in between. DNA for the CDR3: TGTGCCAGCTCACCCTGGGACACGAACACTGAAGCTTTCTTT. Translating gives CASSPWDTNTEAFF.

This chain links TRBV7-9 with TRBJ2-2; D perhaps matches TRBD2 (5 bases). The V gene's germline CDR1 is SEHNR and CDR2 FQNEAQ (reference sequence). Trimming removed 8 bases from V and 6 bases from J, with 10 bases in between. There are 12 residues in the CDR3. The CDR3 sequence is CASPERAGELFF. DNA of the CDR3: TGTGCCAGCCCAGAGAGGGCCGGGGAGCTGTTTTTT.

This chain links TRBV5-1 with TRBJ2-7; unclear D gene. Germline values: CDR1 SGHRS, CDR2 YFSETQ. V shed 4 bases and J shed 4 bases, with 6 bases lying between them. The CDR3 is made up of 11 amino acids. The CDR3 region has the DNA TGCGCCAGCAGCCAAACATACGAGCAGTACTTC. Translated, it gives CASSQTYEQYF.

This chain connects TRBV19 to TRBJ2-7, with 9 bases matching TRBD1. V lost 3 bases, J lost 6 bases, and 15 bases stayed unmatched. The CDR3 runs to 17 residues. In germline, CDR1 is LNHDA, CDR2 SQIVND (reference sequence). The CDR3 protein is CASSINPAQGAPVEQYF. The DNA for the CDR3 is TGTGCCAGTAGTATCAATCCAGCACAGGGGGCGCCGGTCGAGCAGTACTTC.

The chain combines TRBV24-1 with TRBJ2-6; 9 bases fit TRBD1. The CDR3 sequence is 20 residues long. J was trimmed by 1 base and V by 3 bases; bases with no gene match: 12. Germline CDR1 reads KGHDR; CDR2 reads SFDVKD. CDR3 amino acids: CATSDPLRPGTGSGANVLTF. The CDR3 coding sequence is TGTGCCACCAGTGATCCCCTGCGTCCCGGGACAGGGTCTGGGGCCAACGTCCTGACTTTC.

This clone was observed a few times. This rearrangement joins TRBV4-1 to TRBJ1-4; no firm D call. The V and J ends lost 0 bases and 8 bases respectively, with 13 bases between them. This CDR3 is built from 15 residues. CDR1 is MGHRA and CDR2 is YSYEKL in the germline V gene. The CDR3 DNA reads as TGCGCCAGCAGCCAAGAGAAGAGGCCGTGGGAAAAACTGTTTTTT. This sequence encodes CASSQEKRPWEKLFF.

The genes are TRBV9 and TRBJ2-3; D is possibly TRBD1 (6 bases). This CDR3 region has 15 residues. Trimming took 4 bases from V and 1 from J, leaving 13 bases between them. CDR1 is SGDLS, CDR2 YYNGEE, per germline. The CDR3 sequence: CASSRTTGRTDTQYF. The CDR3 region has the DNA TGTGCCAGCAGCAGGACGACAGGCCGCACAGATACGCAGTATTTT.

This chain joins TRBV10-3 and TRBJ2-3; tentatively, D is TRBD2 (5 bases). Germline assignment: CDR1 ENHRY and CDR2 SYGVKD. The CDR3 is 15 residues long. V dropped 5 bases and J dropped 0 bases, with 12 bases sitting between them. This CDR3 reads CAISRGRTSTDTQYF. The CDR3 DNA follows: TGTGCCATCAGTCGAGGGCGTACTAGCACAGATACGCAGTATTTT.

The chain carries TRBV9 and TRBJ2-1; TRBD2 matches 8 bases. Germline trimming cut 3 bases from V and 0 bases from J; bases unmatched to any gene: 11. The CDR3 spans 18 residues. Per germline, CDR1 SGDLS and CDR2 YYNGEE. Here the CDR3 DNA reads TGTGCCAGCAGCGGAGGCTCGGGAGGGCCGAGCTCCTACAATGAGCAGTTCTTC. Translated, it gives CASSGGSGGPSSYNEQFF.